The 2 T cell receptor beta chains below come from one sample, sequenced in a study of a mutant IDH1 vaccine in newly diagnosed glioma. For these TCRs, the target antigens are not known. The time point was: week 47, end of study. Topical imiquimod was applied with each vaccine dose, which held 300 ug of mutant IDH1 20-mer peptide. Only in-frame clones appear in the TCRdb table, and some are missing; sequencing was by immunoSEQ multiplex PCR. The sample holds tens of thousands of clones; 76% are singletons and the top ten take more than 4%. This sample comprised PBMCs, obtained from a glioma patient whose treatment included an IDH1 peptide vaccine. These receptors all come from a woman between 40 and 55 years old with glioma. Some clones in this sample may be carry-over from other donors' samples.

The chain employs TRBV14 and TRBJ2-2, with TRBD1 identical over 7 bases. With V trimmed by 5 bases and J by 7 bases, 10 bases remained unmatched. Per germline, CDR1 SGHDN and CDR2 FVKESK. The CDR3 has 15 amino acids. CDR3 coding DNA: TGTGCCAGCAGCGTCCCGACAGGGTACGGCGGGGAGCTGTTTTTT. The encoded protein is CASSVPTGYGGELFF.

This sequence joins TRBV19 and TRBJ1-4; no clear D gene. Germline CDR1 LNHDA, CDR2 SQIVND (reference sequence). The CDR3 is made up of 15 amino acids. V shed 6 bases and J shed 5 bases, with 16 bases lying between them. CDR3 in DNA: TGTGCCAGTAGAGATATCCGGGTCAAAAATGAAAAACTGTTTTTT. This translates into CASRDIRVKNEKLFF.